This T cell receptor beta chain was captured in a study of shared clonotypes between healthy human individuals. Study as a whole: Ranging from 18 to 49 in age, donors were a couple of women and three men.

V lost 6 bases and J lost 0, with 8 bases in between. The germline V gene has CDR1 SQVTM and CDR2 ANQGSEA. This CDR3 has 12 residues. This clone was recorded only once. Only in-frame clones appear in the TCRdb table, and some are missing; sequencing was by immunoSEQ multiplex PCR. This table holds some 1.1 million clones, approximately 80% found once. The origin of this receptor is a man between 18 and 35 years old in good health. Some clones in this sample may be carry-over from other donors' samples. The source material was memory CD4+ T cells from PBMCs. Subset denoted: CD45RA-negative fraction. The chain combines TRBV29-1 with TRBJ1-2; TRBD1 might be the D (6 bases). CDR3 in DNA: TGCAGCGTGTGGACAGCTAACTATGGCTACACCTTC. It is translated as CSVWTANYGYTF.